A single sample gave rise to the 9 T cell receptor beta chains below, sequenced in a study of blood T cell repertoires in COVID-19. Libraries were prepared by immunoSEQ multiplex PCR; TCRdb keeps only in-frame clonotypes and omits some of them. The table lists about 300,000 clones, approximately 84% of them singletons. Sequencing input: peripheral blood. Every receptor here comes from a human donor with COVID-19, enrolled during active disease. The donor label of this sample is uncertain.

Here the CDR3 reads CASSTQTGANTEAFF. In nucleotides, the CDR3 is TGTGCCAGTAGTACCCAGACAGGCGCGAACACTGAAGCTTTCTTT. The chain recombines TRBV19 with TRBJ1-1; a weak D match, TRBD1 (6 bases). V lost 4 bases to trimming and J lost 1 base, with 13 bases between them. Germline V gene data show CDR1 as LNHDA and CDR2 as SQIVND (reference sequence). This CDR3 has 15 residues.

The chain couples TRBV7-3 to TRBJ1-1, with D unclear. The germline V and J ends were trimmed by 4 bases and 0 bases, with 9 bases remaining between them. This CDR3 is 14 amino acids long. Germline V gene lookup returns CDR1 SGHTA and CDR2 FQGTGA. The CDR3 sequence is CASSSGVMNTEAFF. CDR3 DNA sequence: TGTGCCAGCAGCTCGGGAGTCATGAACACTGAAGCTTTCTTT.

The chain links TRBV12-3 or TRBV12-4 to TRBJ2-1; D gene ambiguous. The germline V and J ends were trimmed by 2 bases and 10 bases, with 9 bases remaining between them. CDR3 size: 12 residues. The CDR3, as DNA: TGTGCCAGCAGTTTAAGCGCGACGGAGCAGTTCTTC. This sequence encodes CASSLSATEQFF.

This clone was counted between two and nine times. The CDR3 DNA reads as TGCGCCAGCAGCTTTGGAGGGCTAGCGGGAGATGGTGAGCAGTTCTTC. It is translated as CASSFGGLAGDGEQFF. The rearrangement uses TRBV5-1 and TRBJ2-1; 10 bases fit TRBD2. The CDR3 totals 16 residues. CDR1 is SGHRS, CDR2 YFSETQ, per germline. V lost 2 bases to trimming and J lost 9 bases; unmatched junction nucleotides: 11.

CDR3 DNA sequence: TGTGCCAGCAGTTTCGGGACTATTAACACCGGGGAGCTGTTTTTT. Translation: CASSFGTINTGELFF. The V and J genes are TRBV27 and TRBJ2-2; TRBD2 aligns across 7 bases. This CDR3 has 15 amino acids. Trimming removed 3 bases from V and 2 bases from J; junction bases left unmatched: 3. In germline, CDR1 is MNHEY, CDR2 SMNVEV (reference sequence).

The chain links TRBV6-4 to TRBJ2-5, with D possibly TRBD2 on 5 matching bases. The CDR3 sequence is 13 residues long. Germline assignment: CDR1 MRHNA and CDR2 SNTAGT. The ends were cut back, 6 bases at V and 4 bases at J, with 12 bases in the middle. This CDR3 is CASRREEGETQYF. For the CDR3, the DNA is TGTGCCAGCAGACGAGAAGAGGGAGAGACCCAGTACTTC.

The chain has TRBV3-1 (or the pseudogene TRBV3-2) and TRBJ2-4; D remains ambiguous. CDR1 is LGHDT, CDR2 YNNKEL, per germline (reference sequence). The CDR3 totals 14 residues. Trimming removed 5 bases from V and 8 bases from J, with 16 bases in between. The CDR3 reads CASSAQPTMYIQYF. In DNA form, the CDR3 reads TGTGCCAGCAGCGCGCAACCTACGATGTACATTCAGTACTTC.

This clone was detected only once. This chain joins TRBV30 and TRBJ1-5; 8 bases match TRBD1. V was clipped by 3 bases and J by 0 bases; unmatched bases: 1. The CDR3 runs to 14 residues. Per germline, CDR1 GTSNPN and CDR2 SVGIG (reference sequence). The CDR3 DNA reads TGTGCCTGGAGGCAGGGGGCTAGCAATCAGCCCCAGCATTTT. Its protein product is CAWRQGASNQPQHF.

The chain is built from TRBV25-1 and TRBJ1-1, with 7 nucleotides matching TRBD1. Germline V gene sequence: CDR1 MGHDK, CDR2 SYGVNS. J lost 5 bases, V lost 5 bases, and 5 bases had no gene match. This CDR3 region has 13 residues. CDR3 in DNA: TGTGCCAGCAGTCCTACAGGGGAAACTGAAGCTTTCTTT. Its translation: CASSPTGETEAFF.